The 28 T cell receptor beta chains listed next were all sequenced from one sample in a study of shared clonotypes between healthy human individuals. Profiled with immunoSEQ multiplex PCR; TCRdb holds only in-frame clones, not every one. The sample includes roughly 2,500,000 clones, approximately 93% of them seen just once. Material for sequencing was naive CD4+ T cells from PBMCs. Stated subset: CD45RA+ positively selected. These receptors all come from a man aged 18 to 29 in good health. Some clones in this sample may be carry-over from other donors' samples.

The chain combines TRBV5-6 with TRBJ1-1; D not resolved. Germline V lookup: CDR1 SGHDT, CDR2 YYEEEE. V was trimmed by 1 base and J by 0 bases, leaving 7 bases between them. The CDR3 runs 14 residues. The CDR3 nucleotides read TGTGCCAGCAGCTTGAACCACATGAACACTGAAGCTTTCTTT. It translates to CASSLNHMNTEAFF.

The V call is TRBV29-1, the J call TRBJ2-7; no clear D gene. Germline V gives CDR1 SQVTM, CDR2 ANQGSEA. This CDR3 has 13 residues. Trimming stripped 6 bases from V and 9 bases from J, with 21 bases between. CDR3 in DNA: TGCAGCGTACGGACGGCCCCAGACGGTGGGCAGTACTTC. Encoded protein: CSVRTAPDGGQYF.

This clone showed up just once. The chain uses TRBV4-1 and TRBJ2-5; D is uncertain. The J call may not be correct, given that the DNA end is closer to TRBJ2-7. The germline V gene encodes CDR1 MGHRA and CDR2 YSYEKL. There are 15 residues in the CDR3. The CDR3 loop reads CASRADITYAYEQYF. In nucleotides, the CDR3 is TGCGCCAGCAGGGCCGACATAACCTACGCCTACGAGCAGTACTTC.

The V call is TRBV4-1, the J call TRBJ2-5, with TRBD2 matching 9 bases. Germline V lookup: CDR1 MGHRA, CDR2 YSYEKL. With V trimmed by 4 bases and J by 4 bases, 10 bases remained unmatched. The CDR3 consists of 16 residues. The CDR3 bases are TGCGCCAGCAGCCCCGTGGGGCGGGAGGGCCCAGAGACCCAGTACTTC. Amino acids: CASSPVGREGPETQYF.

The rearrangement links TRBV7-9 to TRBJ2-5; possibly TRBD1 for D (5 bases). CDR1 and CDR2 (germline): SEHNR, FQNEAQ (reference sequence). This CDR3 spans 16 amino acids. The V end lost 2 bases, the J end lost 2 bases, and 15 bases lay between the germline ends. In DNA, the CDR3 is TGTGCCAGCAGCTTAAGAGTGGGTTCAGGGCAAGAGACCCAGTACTTC. Amino acids: CASSLRVGSGQETQYF.

The chain is built from TRBV7-9 and TRBJ2-1; D gene unclear. Germline assignment: CDR1 SEHNR and CDR2 FQNEAQ (reference sequence). The germline V and J ends were trimmed by 4 bases and 2 bases, with 12 bases remaining between them. The CDR3 is made up of 15 amino acids. The CDR3 sequence: CASSSDVSAYNEQFF. In nucleotides, the CDR3 is TGTGCCAGCAGCTCGGACGTCTCCGCCTACAATGAGCAGTTCTTC.

J is TRBJ2-5 and V is TRBV15, with 7 bases matching TRBD2. The CDR3 consists of 16 residues. CDR1 and CDR2 (germline): LNHNV, YYDKDF (reference sequence). The trim removed 4 bases at V and 1 base at J, leaving 9 bases unmatched. In DNA form, the CDR3 reads TGTGCCACCAGCAAACAGAGATCTAGCGGCCAAGAGACCCAGTACTTC. It codes for CATSKQRSSGQETQYF.

This clone was observed a single time. V gene TRBV18 combines with J gene TRBJ2-2; 12 bases are shared with TRBD2. The V and J ends lost 4 bases and 4 bases, in that order; junction bases with no gene match: 10. Germline-derived CDR1 and CDR2 are KGHSH and LQKENI. The CDR3 runs to 18 residues. For the CDR3, the DNA is TGTGCCAGCTCACTGACCCCCGGGACTAGCGGGTCCACCGGGGAGCTGTTTTTT. Its translation is CASSLTPGTSGSTGELFF. Supplemented by reference TRBV18 and TRBJ2-2, the full variable domain reads NAGVMQNPRHLVRRRGQEARLRCSPMKGHSHVYWYRQLPEEGLKFMVYLQKENIIDESGMPKERFSAEFPKEGPSILRIQQVVRGDSAAYFCASSLTPGTSGSTGELFFGEGSRLTVL.

A remark on this clone: The sample contains more than one DNA sequence encoding this CDR3. This chain joins TRBV19 and TRBJ1-2, with a possible D match to TRBD1 (6 bases). The CDR3 consists of 15 residues. Germline values: CDR1 LNHDA, CDR2 SQIVND (reference sequence). V was shortened by 3 bases and J by 5 bases, with 16 bases between the two germline ends. CDR3 protein: CASSIAQGFGYGYTF. CDR3 nucleotide sequence: TGTGCCAGTAGTATCGCTCAGGGGTTTGGGTATGGCTACACCTTC. The whole variable domain, remainder taken from reference TRBV19 and TRBJ1-2, is DGGITQSPKYLFRKEGQNVTLSCEQNLNHDAMYWYRQDPGQGLRLIYYSQIVNDFQKGDIAEGYSVSREKKESFPLTVTSAQKNPTAFYLCASSIAQGFGYGYTFGSGTRLTVV.

This clone was seen once. The rearrangement uses TRBV4-2 and TRBJ2-5; 8 positions match TRBD2. Trimming cost V 0 bases and J 14 bases; bases outside gene matches: 8. CDR3 size: 13 residues. Per the germline V gene, CDR1 is LGHNA and CDR2 is YNFKEQ. The CDR3 sequence is CASSQDRSREAYF. Here the CDR3 DNA reads TGTGCCAGCAGCCAAGACAGATCGCGGGAGGCCTACTTC.

The CDR3 is CSATAANTEAFF. CDR3 DNA: TGCAGCGCCACGGCCGCGAACACTGAAGCTTTCTTT. This chain connects TRBV29-1 to TRBJ1-1; D not resolved. Trimming left V 7 bases short and J 1 base short, with 10 bases between. Germline loops: CDR1 SQVTM, CDR2 ANQGSEA. The CDR3 consists of 12 residues.

This sequence joins TRBV7-9 and TRBJ2-2; tentatively, D is TRBD1 (5 bases). Trimming left V 1 base short and J 4 bases short, with 10 bases between. CDR1 and CDR2 (germline): SEHNR, FQNEAQ (reference sequence). This CDR3 region has 15 residues. The CDR3 DNA reads as TGTGCCAGCAGCTTAGGACAGTTACTCACCGGGGAGCTGTTTTTT. Translated, it gives CASSLGQLLTGELFF.

This clone has just a few counts. Other DNA sequences in the same sample also yield this CDR3. The V and J genes are TRBV28 and TRBJ1-2; D gene unclear. This CDR3 region has 11 residues. The germline V gene has CDR1 MDHEN and CDR2 SYDVKM. V lost 6 bases and J 8 bases, leaving 10 bases between the germline ends. CDR3 in amino acids: CASSLTGGYTF. CDR3 nucleotide sequence: TGTGCCAGCAGCCTAACGGGAGGCTACACCTTC.

The rearrangement joins TRBV4-2 to TRBJ2-7; 9 bases match TRBD1. The V gene end was trimmed by 6 bases and the J gene end by 5 bases; junction bases not matched to a gene: 11. This CDR3 is built from 15 residues. CDR1 and CDR2 (germline): LGHNA, YNFKEQ. In nucleotides, the CDR3 is TGTGCCAGCAGACCGGACAGGGGCGGGCAAAACGAGCAGTACTTC. Translation gives CASRPDRGGQNEQYF.

This rearrangement joins TRBV11-2 to TRBJ2-1; 11 nucleotides match TRBD2. V shed 4 bases and J 8 bases; nucleotides not matched to a gene: 10. The CDR3 extends over 16 amino acids. Per germline, CDR1 SGHAT and CDR2 FQNNGV. The CDR3 DNA reads as TGTGCCAGCAGCTCTAGCGGGAGGTTGGACGTTGATGAGCAGTTCTTC. Protein sequence: CASSSSGRLDVDEQFF.

The rearrangement uses TRBV6-5 and TRBJ1-2; D gene uncertain. V lost 6 bases and J lost 8, with 16 bases in between. The CDR3 totals 13 residues. CDR1 and CDR2 (germline): MNHEY, SVGAGI. The chain's CDR3 is CASRTPLSLGYTF. The CDR3 nucleotides are TGTGCCAGCAGAACCCCGCTCTCCCTGGGCTACACCTTC.

The chain links TRBV6-5 to TRBJ2-7; D gene unclear. Germline V gene sequence: CDR1 MNHEY, CDR2 SVGAGI. Trimming stripped 9 bases from V and 2 bases from J, with 17 bases between. The CDR3 extends over 14 amino acids. The CDR3 here is CASPQDLRTYEQYF. CDR3 bases: TGTGCCAGTCCCCAGGACCTACGGACCTACGAGCAGTACTTC.

The chain recombines TRBV2 with TRBJ2-2; 7 nucleotides align to TRBD2. The germline CDR1 and CDR2 sequences are SNHLY and FYNNEI. With 4 bases clipped from V and 4 bases from J, the junction kept 6 bases outside the gene matches. This CDR3 is built from 15 residues. The CDR3 here is CASSGTRVSTGELFF. The DNA of the CDR3 is TGTGCCAGCAGTGGGACTAGGGTTTCCACCGGGGAGCTGTTTTTT.

Concerning this clone: The sample carries other DNA sequences with the same CDR3. V is TRBV28 and J is TRBJ1-2, with a possible D match to TRBD1 (5 bases). Germline lookup yields CDR1 MDHEN and CDR2 SYDVKM. V lost 2 bases to trimming and J lost 2 bases, with 9 bases between them. The CDR3 contains 14 residues. CDR3 sequence reads: CASSLVGANYGYTF. CDR3 DNA sequence: TGTGCCAGCAGTTTAGTTGGGGCCAACTATGGCTACACCTTC.

Concerning this clone itself: The same CDR3 arises from other DNA sequences in this sample as well. The chain couples TRBV28 to TRBJ1-2; D unresolved. Looked up from germline, CDR1 is MDHEN and CDR2 is SYDVKM. The CDR3 length is 12 residues. Trimming left V 2 bases short and J 5 bases short, with 6 bases between. The CDR3 nucleotides are TGTGCCAGCAGTTTAACCGGGTATGGCTACACCTTC. It codes for CASSLTGYGYTF.

V gene TRBV4-3 combines with J gene TRBJ2-7; 10 positions agree with TRBD1. The germline V gene encodes CDR1 LGHNA and CDR2 YSLEER. This CDR3 has 16 amino acids. Unmatched junction bases numbered 9, after V lost 1 base and J lost 6 bases. Here the CDR3 reads CASSQVGTGVRGEQYF. The CDR3 coding sequence is TGCGCCAGCAGCCAAGTAGGGACAGGGGTTAGGGGCGAGCAGTACTTC.

The rearrangement joins TRBV28 to TRBJ1-3; weak D call: TRBD1 (5 bases). The V end lost 3 bases, the J end lost 0 bases, and 21 bases lay between the germline ends. Germline loops: CDR1 MDHEN, CDR2 SYDVKM. This CDR3 comprises 19 residues. This CDR3 is CASSFEGRWGRASGNTIYF. Here the CDR3 DNA reads TGTGCCAGCAGTTTTGAGGGCCGTTGGGGCAGGGCCTCTGGAAACACCATATATTTT.

The chain joins TRBV5-1 to TRBJ1-1; TRBD1 agrees at 11 bases. The CDR3 runs to 13 residues. Germline CDR1 is SGHRS and CDR2 is YFSETQ. The ends lost 4 bases at V and 10 bases at J; junction bases unmatched: 6. CDR3 sequence: CASSIGQGAIAFF. CDR3 sequence (DNA): TGCGCCAGCAGCATCGGACAGGGGGCGATAGCTTTCTTT. Using reference TRBV5-1 and TRBJ1-1 for the parts outside the CDR3, the full variable domain is KAGVTQTPRYLIKTRGQQVTLSCSPISGHRSVSWYQQTPGQGLQFLFEYFSETQRNKGNFPGRFSGRQFSNSRSEMNVSTLELGDSALYLCASSIGQGAIAFFGQGTRLTVV.

The chain carries TRBV5-6 and TRBJ2-2, with D possibly being TRBD1 or TRBD2 (5 bases each). V was pared by 4 bases and J by 6 bases, with 19 bases between. CDR1 is SGHDT and CDR2 is YYEEEE in the germline V gene. The CDR3 totals 16 residues. For the CDR3, the DNA is TGTGCCAGCAGCAAGACCGGGACGGGCCCCGCCGGGGAGCTGTTTTTT. It is translated as CASSKTGTGPAGELFF.

The genes are TRBV23-1 and TRBJ2-7; 13 bases align to TRBD2. TRBV23-1 is identified as an open reading frame with a role that is uncertain. This CDR3 has 17 residues. The J segment lost 2 bases and the V segment lost 3 bases, leaving 7 bases of the junction unmatched. The DNA for the CDR3 is TGCGCCAGCAGTCAGGAAGGGACTAGCGGGGCACCCTACGAGCAGTACTTC. Translation gives CASSQEGTSGAPYEQYF.

CDR3 nucleotide sequence: TGCGCCAGCAGCACGGGGGCGAATACTGAAGCTTTCTTT. Its protein product is CASSTGANTEAFF. The rearrangement joins TRBV5-1 to TRBJ1-1, with D perhaps matching TRBD1 (6 bases). This CDR3 is 13 amino acids long. Germline values: CDR1 SGHRS, CDR2 YFSETQ. V lost 4 bases, J lost 5 bases, and 12 bases lay in between. The full variable domain, rest sourced from reference TRBV5-1 and TRBJ1-1, is KAGVTQTPRYLIKTRGQQVTLSCSPISGHRSVSWYQQTPGQGLQFLFEYFSETQRNKGNFPGRFSGRQFSNSRSEMNVSTLELGDSALYLCASSTGANTEAFFGQGTRLTVV.

The V call is TRBV7-2, the J call TRBJ2-7; TRBD2 matches at 8 bases. The V gene end was trimmed by 5 bases and the J gene end by 3 bases; junction bases not matched to a gene: 6. CDR1 is SGHTA, CDR2 FQGNSA, per germline. This CDR3 has 14 amino acids. The CDR3 DNA sequence: TGTGCCAGCAGCCGGACTAGCAGATTCTACGAGCAGTACTTC. Its protein is CASSRTSRFYEQYF.

This clone was seen once. The same CDR3 can be traced to other DNA sequences in this sample. The chain uses TRBV11-2 and TRBJ2-1; D is uncertain. The CDR3 totals 11 residues. Looked up from germline, CDR1 is SGHAT and CDR2 is FQNNGV. Between the trimmed V and J ends, which lost 1 base and 10 bases, there was a span of 5 bases. Here the CDR3 DNA reads TGTGCCAGCAGCTTAGTTGACGAGCAGTTCTTC. Protein sequence: CASSLVDEQFF. Based on the CDR3 plus reference TRBV11-2 and TRBJ2-1, the full variable domain is EAGVAQSPRYKIIEKRQSVAFWCNPISGHATLYWYQQILGQGPKLLIQFQNNGVVDDSQLPKDRFSAERLKGVDSTLKIQPAKLEDSAVYLCASSLVDEQFFGPGTRLTVL.